This TCR beta chain stems from a study of cytotoxic CD8 clonotypes in ibrutinib-treated CLL. The study, taken as a whole, reports: Investigators sampled sustained-remission and progressing patients at differing times.

Assay used: immunoSEQ multiplex PCR; TCRdb lists only in-frame clones, some missing. The sample records approximately 340,000 clones, 67% being singletons. In the case of this clone: Its antigen is not known.

Trimming took off 7 bases at V and 1 base at J, with 9 bases between the two ends. CDR1 and CDR2 (germline): SGHRS, YFSETQ. The CDR3 extends over 14 amino acids. The sequence derives from a human donor with chronic lymphocytic leukemia. Here the sequenced sample was PBMCs, taken after 36 months of ibrutinib treatment. The rearrangement links TRBV5-1 to TRBJ2-6; tentatively, D is TRBD2 (5 bases). This CDR3 reads CASCSGSGANVLTF. The DNA of the CDR3 is TGCGCCAGCTGCAGCGGTTCTGGGGCCAACGTCCTGACTTTC. Variable domain in full (rest from reference TRBV5-1 and TRBJ2-6): KAGVTQTPRYLIKTRGQQVTLSCSPISGHRSVSWYQQTPGQGLQFLFEYFSETQRNKGNFPGRFSGRQFSNSRSEMNVSTLELGDSALYLCASCSGSGANVLTFGAGSRLTVL.